One sample yielded the 15 T cell receptor beta chains listed below, sequenced in a study of blood T cell repertoires in COVID-19. Profiled with immunoSEQ multiplex PCR; TCRdb holds only in-frame clones, not every one. Seen here are around 120,000 clones, 65% to 90% observed once, and the top ten hold approximately 2.3%. The sample taken for sequencing was PBMCs or T cells enriched from blood (not recorded which). The receptors come from a woman between 45 and 65 years old who had recovered from COVID-19.

The rearrangement uses TRBV7-2 and TRBJ2-1; 7 nucleotides line up with TRBD1. CDR3 length equals 14 residues. Germline trimming cut 3 bases from V and 5 bases from J; bases unmatched to any gene: 4. The V gene's germline CDR1 is SGHTA and CDR2 FQGNSA. CDR3 loop: CASSFPGQNNEQFF. The DNA of the CDR3 is TGTGCCAGCAGCTTCCCGGGACAGAACAATGAGCAGTTCTTC.

The chain couples TRBV13 to TRBJ2-2, with a possible D match to TRBD2 (5 bases). V was clipped by 3 bases and J by 1 base, with 9 bases between them. Germline loops: CDR1 PRHDT, CDR2 FYEKMQ (reference sequence). The CDR3 has 15 amino acids. The CDR3 sequence is CASSFSTKNTGELFF. The CDR3 DNA reads as TGTGCCAGCAGCTTCTCGACTAAGAACACCGGGGAGCTGTTTTTT.

V and J are TRBV6-2 or TRBV6-3 and TRBJ2-3; a weak D match, TRBD1 (8 bases). The germline V and J ends were trimmed by 2 bases and 4 bases, with 28 bases remaining between them. This CDR3 is built from 20 residues. Germline V gene lookup returns CDR1 MNHEY and CDR2 SVGEGT. CDR3 sequence (DNA): TGTGCCAGCAGTTACCCGGGGGGTTACCAGGGGGCGAAATTGGCAGATACGCAGTATTTT. Translating gives CASSYPGGYQGAKLADTQYF.

The J gene is TRBJ2-5, the V gene TRBV5-6; D possibly corresponds to TRBD2 (6 bases). CDR1 SGHDT and CDR2 YYEEEE come from the germline V gene. V lost 4 bases and J 8 bases, leaving 15 bases between the germline ends. The CDR3 loop spans 13 amino acids. The CDR3, as DNA: TGTGCCAGCAGCGCTACTGCCGGGAGAACCCAGTACTTC. This translates into CASSATAGRTQYF. Full variable domain (rest looked up from reference TRBV5-6 and TRBJ2-5): DAGVTQSPTHLIKTRGQQVTLRCSPKSGHDTVSWYQQALGQGPQFIFQYYEEEERQRGNFPDRFSGHQFPNYSSELNVNALLLGDSALYLCASSATAGRTQYFGPGTRLLVL.

The V gene is TRBV5-1, the J gene TRBJ1-2, with TRBD1 matching over 9 bases. The CDR3 is 14 amino acids. CDR1 and CDR2 from the germline V gene are SGHRS and YFSETQ. Unmatched junction bases numbered 5, after V lost 4 bases and J lost 4 bases. The CDR3 region has the DNA TGCGCCAGCAGCCCGGGGACAGGGTTCTATGGCTACACCTTC. Encoded protein: CASSPGTGFYGYTF.

V is TRBV7-9 and J is TRBJ2-1; 12 bases align to TRBD2. The germline V gene encodes CDR1 SEHNR and CDR2 FQNEAQ (reference sequence). V lost 4 bases, J lost 5 bases, and 6 bases stayed unmatched. The CDR3 is 16 amino acids. For the CDR3, the DNA is TGTGCCAGCAGCTGGGGAGGACTAGCGGGACACAATGAGCAGTTCTTC. Its protein is CASSWGGLAGHNEQFF.

The rearrangement joins TRBV19 to TRBJ1-1; D is perhaps TRBD1 (6 bases). The germline V gene has CDR1 LNHDA and CDR2 SQIVND (reference sequence). With 9 bases removed from V and 1 base from J, the gap between germline ends came to 12 bases. The CDR3 has 13 amino acids. The CDR3 sequence is CASKDRPNTEAFF. The CDR3 coding sequence is TGTGCCAGCAAGGACAGACCGAACACTGAAGCTTTCTTT.

The J gene is TRBJ2-2, the V gene TRBV4-3; maybe TRBD1 (5 bases). The CDR3 is made up of 16 amino acids. V lost 4 bases and J lost 3, with 15 bases in between. CDR1 LGHNA and CDR2 YSLEER come from the germline V gene. The chain's CDR3 is CASSPRAGSYTGELFF. The CDR3 DNA reads as TGCGCCAGCAGCCCGCGAGCAGGGTCGTACACCGGGGAGCTGTTTTTT.

The gene calls are TRBV7-9 and TRBJ1-2; 12 bases are shared with TRBD1. In germline, CDR1 is SEHNR, CDR2 FQNEAQ (reference sequence). V lost 5 bases to trimming and J lost 3 bases; unmatched junction nucleotides: 10. CDR3 length: 17 amino acids. The CDR3 sequence: CASSHPPGQGADYGYTF. DNA for the CDR3: TGTGCCAGCAGCCACCCACCGGGACAGGGGGCGGACTATGGCTACACCTTC.

The chain carries TRBV5-6 and TRBJ1-5; TRBD1 matches at 8 bases. CDR1 SGHDT and CDR2 YYEEEE come from the germline V gene. Trimming cost V 2 bases and J 5 bases; bases outside gene matches: 3. This CDR3 is built from 14 residues. This chain's CDR3 is CASSFRGLYQPQHF. CDR3 in DNA: TGTGCCAGCAGCTTCAGGGGGCTTTATCAGCCCCAGCATTTT.

This chain uses TRBV5-6 with TRBJ2-5, with TRBD1 matching 8 bases. The germline V gene encodes CDR1 SGHDT and CDR2 YYEEEE. Trimming at V came to 2 bases and at J to 5 bases, leaving 2 bases not matched to a gene. CDR3 length: 13 amino acids. CDR3 in DNA: TGTGCCAGCAGCTTCGGACAGGGCGAGACCCAGTACTTC. Its protein is CASSFGQGETQYF.

This chain uses TRBV18 with TRBJ2-3; 12 positions match TRBD2. Germline CDR1 is KGHSH and CDR2 is LQKENI. Trimming at V came to 2 bases and at J to 2 bases, leaving 11 bases not matched to a gene. CDR3 size: 19 residues. The CDR3 bases are TGTGCCAGCTCACCAAAACCCGGACTAGCGGGGACATACACAGATACGCAGTATTTT. Translating it yields CASSPKPGLAGTYTDTQYF. The full variable domain, completed using reference TRBV18 and TRBJ2-3, is NAGVMQNPRHLVRRRGQEARLRCSPMKGHSHVYWYRQLPEEGLKFMVYLQKENIIDESGMPKERFSAEFPKEGPSILRIQQVVRGDSAAYFCASSPKPGLAGTYTDTQYFGPGTRLTVL.

The chain links TRBV4-3 to TRBJ1-2; tentatively, D is TRBD1 (5 bases). Germline V gives CDR1 LGHNA, CDR2 YSLEER. Between the trimmed V and J ends, which lost 0 bases and 8 bases, there was a span of 25 bases. The CDR3 spans 18 residues. This chain's CDR3 is CASSQDASGNTWSYGYTF. The CDR3, as DNA: TGCGCCAGCAGCCAAGATGCGTCAGGGAATACCTGGTCCTACGGCTACACCTTC.

The genes are TRBV3-1 (or the pseudogene TRBV3-2) and TRBJ2-3; perhaps TRBD1 as D (5 bases). Germline V gene sequence: CDR1 LGHDT, CDR2 YNNKEL (reference sequence). This CDR3 region has 16 residues. Trimming took 4 bases from V and 3 from J, leaving 17 bases between them. CDR3 sequence: CASSLPSDRSTDTQYF. As DNA, the CDR3 is TGTGCCAGCAGCCTGCCCTCTGACAGAAGTACAGATACGCAGTATTTT.

This clone was found once. The genes are TRBV15 and TRBJ2-6; the D is unclear. In germline, CDR1 is LNHNV, CDR2 YYDKDF (reference sequence). The V and J ends lost 9 bases and 1 base respectively, with 10 bases between them. The CDR3 covers 14 residues. CDR3 sequence reads: CATGQVSGANVLTF. The CDR3 coding sequence is TGTGCCACGGGCCAGGTATCTGGGGCCAACGTCCTGACTTTC. Combining the CDR3 with reference TRBV15 and TRBJ2-6 gives the whole variable domain DAMVIQNPRYQVTQFGKPVTLSCSQTLNHNVMYWYQQKSSQAPKLLFHYYDKDFNNEADTPDNFQSRRPNTSFCFLDIRSPGLGDTAMYLCATGQVSGANVLTFGAGSRLTVL.